Sequencing of this TCR beta chain was carried out in a study of long-term antiretroviral therapy in people with HIV. About 0.95-10 million cryopreserved PBMC were held in samples before DNA extraction. The CDR3 sequence is 19 residues long. The germline V and J ends were trimmed by 0 bases and 5 bases, with 22 bases remaining between them. Germline-derived CDR1 and CDR2 are SGHTA and FQGNSA. Sequencing used immunoSEQ v3.0 at survey level. Profiling relied on immunoSEQ multiplex PCR, and the TCRdb table lists in-frame clones only, not all of them. This table holds under 30,000 clones, 85% to 95% found once.

This chain links TRBV7-2 with TRBJ2-2; D tentatively fits TRBD1 or TRBD2 (5 bases each). The receptor was derived from a man aged 45 to 65 with HIV. This sample comprised unsorted PBMCs, obtained 5.3 years after starting antiretroviral therapy. CDR3 residues: CASSLAHFPGTQSTGELFF. Here the CDR3 DNA reads TGTGCCAGCAGCTTAGCCCACTTCCCCGGGACCCAATCGACCGGGGAGCTGTTTTTT.